The present T cell receptor beta chain was sequenced within a study of cytomegalovirus exposure and HLA in healthy donors. Amplification used 60 Vbeta primers and 13 Jbeta primers. TCRdb keeps only in-frame clones here, not all; method: immunoSEQ multiplex PCR. The sample records about 110,000 clones, 81% being singletons. Findings of the study overall: Analysis was carried out at a later point, and it linked a missense DCLRE1C variant to TCR beta V- and J-gene trimming.

Germline assignment: CDR1 SGDLS and CDR2 YYNGEE. The CDR3 is made up of 12 amino acids. V was trimmed by 3 bases and J by 9 bases, leaving 7 bases between them. Of note for this clone: Its antigen remains unidentified.

The receptor's source is a man younger than 40 in good health and CMV-seronegative. The V call is TRBV9, the J call TRBJ1-6, with no clear D. The material sequenced was PBMCs. CDR3 sequence reads: CASSADSSPLHF. DNA of the CDR3: TGTGCCAGCAGCGCCGACTCTTCACCCCTCCACTTT.